This T cell receptor (beta chain) was recovered during a study of T-cell memory formation after mild COVID-19. Background on the study: TCR clusters were mostly donor specific. Overall study results and limits: While clones contracting from day 15 to 85 were balanced between CD4 and CD8, later expanders leaned CD4+. Those CD4+ clones that contracted were mainly in CM and EM (CD8+ ones in EMRA).

This clonotype turned up a few times. The antigen remains undetermined. TCRdb used MiXCR to reprocess the 5' RACE reads, holding one entry per CDR3 protein. The sample contains under 300,000 distinct CDR3 sequences, roughly 8.2% of which appear only once. The TCR sequence derives from a man between 18 and 35 years old who had mild COVID-19 (a few samples of this study predate the infection). Cell type and time point are not known. Sequencing input: PBMCs or a T cell subset sorted from them (not recorded which).

The chain's CDR3 is CASLERTNTEAFF. CDR3 in DNA: TGTGCCAGTTTAGAGAGAACGAACACTGAAGCTTTCTTT. The chain joins TRBV12-3 or TRBV12-4 to TRBJ1-1; D gene uncertain. CDR3 size: 13 residues. V was shortened by 9 bases and J by 1 base, with 12 bases between the two germline ends.